This TCR beta chain came from a study of shared clonotypes between healthy human individuals (dated by TCRdb to the early 2020s). Looking at the study overall: The cohort included three men and a couple of women between 18 and 49 years of age. For each donor, CD4 naive and CD4 memory were each given three plates, CD8 naive was given two plates, and CD8 memory was given one plate. Each donor's leukapheresis produced roughly between roughly 0.85 and 9.5 billion PBMCs. To increase sequencing depth and limit assay-specific biases, TCR repertoire library preparation and sequencing were carried out by different laboratories using diverse techniques. Blood TCR repertoires of a handful of healthy adults were deeply sequenced to estimate repertoire size and the extent of clonotype sharing between individuals.

A remark on this clone: Its antigen remains unidentified. No much larger clonotype is one base removed from it; base qualities were not supplied.

TCR CDR3 regions were amplified from genomic DNA by multiplex PCR using the deep immunoSEQ assay. Extracted genomic DNA from each cell subset was distributed evenly across all wells of several immunoSEQ 96-well plates, and each plate was treated as a replicate. For sorted subsets, around 200 ng genomic DNA, equal to some 28,000 T cell genomes, was loaded into each replicate PCR. Purified libraries were quantified with a Qubit 3.0 fluorometer, sized on a Bioanalyzer 2100, and re-quantified with the KAPA Library Quantification kit. Every immunoSEQ 96-well plate was sequenced on a separate single-read 150-cycle Illumina NextSeq 550 flow cell. Processing in the source paper ran as follows. Because the immunoSEQ output held only junctional sequences and lacked quality scores, the filtering could not match the filtering applied to full-length reads. To assign V/J genes and CDR3, sequences were annotated using PyIR, a Python wrapper for IgBLAST v1.9, with IMGT germline references. Reads with weak V/J assignments (E-value above 1e-6), missing CDR3, stop codons, out-of-frame junctions, or ambiguous translated residues were removed. V3J clonotypes were defined by identical inferred V gene, J gene, and CDR3 amino acid sequence. Percentage overlap between repertoires was calculated by dividing the number of shared unique clonotypes by the size of the smaller repertoire. RTK rarefaction, the Chao1 estimator, and Recon v2.1 estimates of unobserved clonotypes were used to assess repertoire richness. Generation probabilities were computed with OLGA for all TCRbeta clonotypes obtained by the gDNA method from several donors. Here the immuneACCESS table is served through TCRdb, limited to in-frame sequences with V and J called. Missing clones are a known gap in these copies; in checked studies unresolved V genes cover under half, and the rest lacks a known reason. V, J and clone size are those of that table, while D and trimming were read from the DNA. Here the sample has around 610,000 clones; 96% occur a single time. The ten largest account for about 0.11% of the sample.

CD8 naive samples were CD45RO-negative cells positively selected for CCR7, giving a CD45RA+CCR7+ population that excluded TemRA cells. Healthy HIV-negative adults with no recently reported acute infections or vaccinations were included as donors. Every donor was a Caucasian adult living in Nashville, Tennessee, USA. Blood was obtained by leukapheresis, after which PBMCs were separated by Ficoll-Histopaque density gradient centrifugation and cryopreserved in liquid nitrogen vapor phase. Analytical flow cytometry was used to check the purity and quantity of each magnetically sorted T cell population. Each sorted fraction had its genomic DNA isolated and then quantified by UV absorbance on a Nanodrop 2000c. Findings and caveats that apply to the study as a whole: Sampling was restricted to blood, and TCR repertoires in tissues likely differ from the TCR repertoires found in blood. Sharing across a few donors was observed for around 4.8% of naive CD4, around 3.5% of naive CD8, 2.3% of memory CD4, and about 0.4% of memory CD8 clonotypes. Compared with non-shared clonotypes, clonotypes shared by all four sorted-subset donors had higher generation probabilities. The genetic and exposure-history diversity represented was limited by the small number of donors. Estimated clonotype richness was generally larger for naive than for memory subsets. Pairwise subsampling led to the expectation that sequencing depth would affect the degree of clonotype sharing among donors. Rarefaction of sorted-subset datasets indicated incomplete sequencing despite the large sequencing depth.

V is pared back by 3 bases and J by 7 bases, with 7 bases lying between the germline termini. The CDR3 measures 12 amino acids from cysteine to phenylalanine. Just CDR3 DNA is preserved here, 36 bases in frame from base 1. As encoded in the germline V gene, CDR1 is SGHDT while CDR2 is YYEEEE. Recombination connected TRBV5-6 to TRBJ2-2, with the D segment identity uncertain. Material: naive CD8+ T cells sorted from blood. The cell subset or site label, as the study defines it: CD45RA+CCR7+. This clonotype was obtained from a woman between 25 and 40 years old in good health. The bases read TGTGCCAGCAGCTCCCTGATCGGGGAGCTGTTTTTT. It translates to CASSSLIGELFF.